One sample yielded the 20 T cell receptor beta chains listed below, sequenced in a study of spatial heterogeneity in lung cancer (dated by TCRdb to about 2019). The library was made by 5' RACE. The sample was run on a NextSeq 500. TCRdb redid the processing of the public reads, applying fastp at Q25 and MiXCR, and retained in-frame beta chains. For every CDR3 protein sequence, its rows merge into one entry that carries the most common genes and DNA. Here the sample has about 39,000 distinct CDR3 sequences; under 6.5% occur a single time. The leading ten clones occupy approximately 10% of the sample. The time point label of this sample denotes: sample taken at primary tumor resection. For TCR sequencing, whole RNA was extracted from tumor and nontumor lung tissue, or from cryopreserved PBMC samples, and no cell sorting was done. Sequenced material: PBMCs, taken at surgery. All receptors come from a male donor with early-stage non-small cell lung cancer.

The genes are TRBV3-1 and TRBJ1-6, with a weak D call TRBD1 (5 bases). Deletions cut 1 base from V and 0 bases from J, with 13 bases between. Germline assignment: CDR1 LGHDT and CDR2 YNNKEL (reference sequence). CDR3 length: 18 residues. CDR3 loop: CASSQGWRQSSYNSPLHF. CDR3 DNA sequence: TGTGCCAGCAGCCAAGGATGGAGACAGAGCTCCTATAATTCACCCCTCCACTTT.

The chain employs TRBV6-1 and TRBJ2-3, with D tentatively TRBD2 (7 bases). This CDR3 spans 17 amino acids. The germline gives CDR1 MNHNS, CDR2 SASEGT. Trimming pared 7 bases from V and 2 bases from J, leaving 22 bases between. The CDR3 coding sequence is TGTGCCAGCATGGGGGAGGGGGGTCTTTCTAACACAGATACGCAGTATTTT. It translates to CASMGEGGLSNTDTQYF.

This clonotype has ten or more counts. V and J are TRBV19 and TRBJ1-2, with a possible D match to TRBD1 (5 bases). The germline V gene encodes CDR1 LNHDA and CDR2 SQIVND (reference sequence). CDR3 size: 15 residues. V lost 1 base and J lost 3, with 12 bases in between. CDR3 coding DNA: TGTGCCAGTAGTATAGCCCCGGGGCGGGACTATGGCTACACCTTC. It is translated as CASSIAPGRDYGYTF.

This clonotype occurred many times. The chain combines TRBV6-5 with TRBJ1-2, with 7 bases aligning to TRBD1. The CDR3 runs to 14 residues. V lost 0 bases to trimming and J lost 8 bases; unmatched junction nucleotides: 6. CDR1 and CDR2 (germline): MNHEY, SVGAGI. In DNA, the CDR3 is TGTGCCAGCAGTTACTCCTCTTACAGGGGAGGCTACACCTTC. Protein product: CASSYSSYRGGYTF.

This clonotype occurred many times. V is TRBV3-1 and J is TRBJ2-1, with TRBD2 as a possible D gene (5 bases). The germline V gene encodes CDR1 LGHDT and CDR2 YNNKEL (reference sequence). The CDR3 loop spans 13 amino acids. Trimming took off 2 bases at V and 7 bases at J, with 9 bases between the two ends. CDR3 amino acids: CASSQQLGNEQFF. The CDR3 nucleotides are TGTGCCAGCAGCCAACAACTAGGGAATGAGCAGTTCTTC.

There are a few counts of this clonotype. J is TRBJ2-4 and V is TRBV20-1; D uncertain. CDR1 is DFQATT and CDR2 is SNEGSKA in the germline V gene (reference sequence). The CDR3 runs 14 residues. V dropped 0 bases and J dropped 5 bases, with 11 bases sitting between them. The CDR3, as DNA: TGCAGTGCTAGAGAGGCGTTGCACCAAAACATTCAGTACTTC. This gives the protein CSAREALHQNIQYF.

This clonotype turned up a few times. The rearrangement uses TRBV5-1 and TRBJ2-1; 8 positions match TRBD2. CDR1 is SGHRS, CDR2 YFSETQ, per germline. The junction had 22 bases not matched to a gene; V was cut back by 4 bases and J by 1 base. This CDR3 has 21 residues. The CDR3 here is CASSPTPRRGASLASYNEQFF. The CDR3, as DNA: TGCGCCAGCAGCCCCACTCCACGGCGGGGGGCCTCTCTAGCTTCCTACAATGAGCAGTTCTTC. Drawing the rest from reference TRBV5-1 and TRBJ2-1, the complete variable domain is KAGVTQTPRYLIKTRGQQVTLSCSPISGHRSVSWYQQTPGQGLQFLFEYFSETQRNKGNFPGRFSGRQFSNSRSEMNVSTLELGDSALYLCASSPTPRRGASLASYNEQFFGPGTRLTVL.

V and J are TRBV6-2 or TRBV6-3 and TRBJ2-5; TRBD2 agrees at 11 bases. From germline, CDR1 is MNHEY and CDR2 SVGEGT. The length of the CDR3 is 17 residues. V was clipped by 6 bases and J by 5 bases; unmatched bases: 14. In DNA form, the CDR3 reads TGTGCCAGCAGCCCCGGCCAACTAGCGGGGGCGGGGGAGACCCAGTACTTC. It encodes CASSPGQLAGAGETQYF.

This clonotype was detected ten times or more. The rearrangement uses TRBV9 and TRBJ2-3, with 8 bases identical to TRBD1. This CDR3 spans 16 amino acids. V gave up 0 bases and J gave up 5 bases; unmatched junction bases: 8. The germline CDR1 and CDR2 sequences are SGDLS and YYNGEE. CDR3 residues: CASSVAGQGARDTQYF. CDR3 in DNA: TGTGCCAGCAGCGTAGCCGGCCAGGGGGCAAGAGATACGCAGTATTTT.

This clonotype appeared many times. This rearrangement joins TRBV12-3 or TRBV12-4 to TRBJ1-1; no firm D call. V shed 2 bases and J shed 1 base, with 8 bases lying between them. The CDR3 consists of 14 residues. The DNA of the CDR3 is TGTGCCAGCAGTTTATCGGGCCGGAACACTGAAGCTTTCTTT. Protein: CASSLSGRNTEAFF.

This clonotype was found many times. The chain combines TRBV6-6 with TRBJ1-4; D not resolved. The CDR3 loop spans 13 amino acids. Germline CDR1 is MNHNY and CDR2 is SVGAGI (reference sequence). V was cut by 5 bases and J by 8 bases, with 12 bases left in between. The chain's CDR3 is CASSQVFGEKLFF. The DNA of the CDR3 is TGTGCCAGCAGTCAGGTTTTTGGGGAAAAACTGTTTTTT.

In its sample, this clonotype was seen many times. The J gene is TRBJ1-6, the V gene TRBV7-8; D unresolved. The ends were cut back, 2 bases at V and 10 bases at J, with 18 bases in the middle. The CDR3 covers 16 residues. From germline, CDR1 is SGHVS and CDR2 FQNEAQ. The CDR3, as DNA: TGTGCCAGCAGCTTAAGCCGGCTGGGCCACGGCTCACCCCTCCACTTT. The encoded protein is CASSLSRLGHGSPLHF.

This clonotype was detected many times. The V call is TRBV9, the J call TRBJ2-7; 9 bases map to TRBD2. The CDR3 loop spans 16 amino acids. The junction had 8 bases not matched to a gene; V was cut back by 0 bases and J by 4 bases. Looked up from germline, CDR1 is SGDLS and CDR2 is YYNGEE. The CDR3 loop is CASSVAVAGARYEQYF. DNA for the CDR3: TGTGCCAGCAGCGTAGCTGTAGCGGGGGCCAGATACGAGCAGTACTTC.

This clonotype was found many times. CDR3 sequence: CASRPLGQGNTEAFF. DNA of the CDR3: TGTGCCAGCAGGCCTCTAGGACAGGGGAACACTGAAGCTTTCTTT. V is TRBV12-3 or TRBV12-4 and J is TRBJ1-1; 8 positions match TRBD1. The V and J ends lost 6 bases and 1 base, in that order; junction bases with no gene match: 7. This CDR3 contains 15 residues.

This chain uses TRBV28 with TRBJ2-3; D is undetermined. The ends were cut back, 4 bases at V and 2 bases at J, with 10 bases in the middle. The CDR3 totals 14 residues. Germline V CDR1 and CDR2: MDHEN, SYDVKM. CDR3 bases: TGTGCCAGCAGTTCCTTGACCATCACAGATACGCAGTATTTT. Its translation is CASSSLTITDTQYF.

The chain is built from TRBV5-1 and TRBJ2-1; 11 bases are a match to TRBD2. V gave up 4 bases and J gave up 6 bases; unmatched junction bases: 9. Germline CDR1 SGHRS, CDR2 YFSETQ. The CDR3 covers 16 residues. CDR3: CASSDSTSGAFNEQFF. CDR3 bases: TGCGCCAGCAGCGATTCGACTAGCGGGGCCTTCAATGAGCAGTTCTTC.

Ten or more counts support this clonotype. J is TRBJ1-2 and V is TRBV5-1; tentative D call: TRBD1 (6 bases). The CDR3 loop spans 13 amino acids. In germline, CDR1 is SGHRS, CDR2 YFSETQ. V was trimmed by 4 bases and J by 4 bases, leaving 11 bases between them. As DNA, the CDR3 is TGCGCCAGCAGCCCGGGGACAAGCTATGGCTACACCTTC. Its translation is CASSPGTSYGYTF.

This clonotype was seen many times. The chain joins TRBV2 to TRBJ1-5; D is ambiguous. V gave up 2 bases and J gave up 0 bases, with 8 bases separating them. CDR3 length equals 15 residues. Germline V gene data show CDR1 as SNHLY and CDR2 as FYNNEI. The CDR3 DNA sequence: TGTGCCAGCAGTGAATTCTTGTATAGCAATCAGCCCCAGCATTTT. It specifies CASSEFLYSNQPQHF.

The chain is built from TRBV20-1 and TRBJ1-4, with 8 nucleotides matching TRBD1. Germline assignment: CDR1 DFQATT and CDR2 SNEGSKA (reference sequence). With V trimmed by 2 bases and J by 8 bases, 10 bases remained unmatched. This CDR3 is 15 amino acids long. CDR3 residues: CSARPQDRGGEKLFF. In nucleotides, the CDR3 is TGCAGTGCTAGACCCCAAGACAGGGGAGGAGAAAAACTGTTTTTT.

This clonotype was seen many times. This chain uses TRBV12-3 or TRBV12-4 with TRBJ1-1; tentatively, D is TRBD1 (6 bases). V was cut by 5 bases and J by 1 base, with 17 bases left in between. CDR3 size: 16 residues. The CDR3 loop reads CASSTPERGGNTEAFF. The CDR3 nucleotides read TGTGCCAGCAGTACCCCCGAGAGGGGGGGGAACACTGAAGCTTTCTTT.